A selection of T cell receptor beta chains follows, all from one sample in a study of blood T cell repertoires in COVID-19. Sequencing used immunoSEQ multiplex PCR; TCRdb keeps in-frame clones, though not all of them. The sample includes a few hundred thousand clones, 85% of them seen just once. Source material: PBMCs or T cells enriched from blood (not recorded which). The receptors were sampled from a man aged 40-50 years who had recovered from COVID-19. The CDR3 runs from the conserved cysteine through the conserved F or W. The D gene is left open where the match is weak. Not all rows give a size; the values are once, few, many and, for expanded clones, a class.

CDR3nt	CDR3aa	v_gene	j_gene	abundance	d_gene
TGTGCCAGCAGTTTAAGCGGTACAGATACGCAGTATTTT	CASSLSGTDTQYF	TRBV12-3/TRBV12-4	TRBJ2-3	-	-
TGTGCCATCAGTACAGGGGGCACTAGTTTCAATGAGCAGTTCTTC	CAISTGGTSFNEQFF	TRBV10-3	TRBJ2-1	-	TRBD1
TGTGCCAGCAGCTCCGGTGGGAGCTCCTACGAGCAGTACTTC	CASSSGGSSYEQYF	TRBV7-6	TRBJ2-7	-	-
TGTGCCTGGAGGGGGTGGGGAGGACACGAGCAGTACTTC	CAWRGWGGHEQYF	TRBV30	TRBJ2-7	-	-
TGCGCCAGCAGCTCCCGAGAGGACAGGCCTCTTTCTGGCTACACCTTC	CASSSREDRPLSGYTF	TRBV5-1	TRBJ1-2	-	TRBD1
TGCAGCGTTGAAGCGTCAGGCCCCTCTGGAAACACCATATATTTT	CSVEASGPSGNTIYF	TRBV29-1	TRBJ1-3	-	-
TGTGCCAGCAGCTTTTGGTTGGCCTCTGAGCAGTACTTC	CASSFWLASEQYF	TRBV5-4	TRBJ2-7	-	-
TGCGCCAGCAGCCAAGATTCCCAGGGACACACAGACGAGGGGCTGTTTTTT	CASSQDSQGHTDEGLFF	TRBV4-3	TRBJ2-2	-	-
TGTGCCAGCTCATATTTGGCGGAACACAATGAGCAGTTCTTC	CASSYLAEHNEQFF	TRBV18	TRBJ2-1	-	-
TGCGCCAGCAGCTGGTTGGCAGGGGGCGCCGCTGAAGCTTTCTTT	CASSWLAGGAAEAFF	TRBV5-1	TRBJ1-1	-	TRBD1
TGTGCCAGCAGTCCCCCTTACAGGGACGACGAGCAGTACTTC	CASSPPYRDDEQYF	TRBV28	TRBJ2-7	-	-
TGTGCCAGCAGCGCAACTAGCGGGAGCTACTACGAGCAGTACTTC	CASSATSGSYYEQYF	TRBV7-8	TRBJ2-7	-	TRBD2
TGTGCCAGCAGCTTGACAGGGGACAATTCACCCCTCCACTTT	CASSLTGDNSPLHF	TRBV28	TRBJ1-6	once	TRBD1
TGTGCCAGCTCGATGGGCCGGGGCTCCTACAATGAGCAGTTCTTC	CASSMGRGSYNEQFF	TRBV18	TRBJ2-1	-	-
TGTGCCAGCAGCGCGACAGGGGGCAGCGGAAACACCATATATTTT	CASSATGGSGNTIYF	TRBV9	TRBJ1-3	-	TRBD1
TGTGCCAGCAGCTTAGGGCTAGAAGGCTACGAGCAGTACTTC	CASSLGLEGYEQYF	TRBV13	TRBJ2-7	once	-
TGTGCCAGCAGCCCAACAGGGGGAGGGACTGAAGCTTTCTTT	CASSPTGGGTEAFF	TRBV27	TRBJ1-1	-	TRBD1
TGTGCCAGCAGCCCTAGGGGAAACACCTACAATGAGCAGTTCTTC	CASSPRGNTYNEQFF	TRBV14	TRBJ2-1	-	-